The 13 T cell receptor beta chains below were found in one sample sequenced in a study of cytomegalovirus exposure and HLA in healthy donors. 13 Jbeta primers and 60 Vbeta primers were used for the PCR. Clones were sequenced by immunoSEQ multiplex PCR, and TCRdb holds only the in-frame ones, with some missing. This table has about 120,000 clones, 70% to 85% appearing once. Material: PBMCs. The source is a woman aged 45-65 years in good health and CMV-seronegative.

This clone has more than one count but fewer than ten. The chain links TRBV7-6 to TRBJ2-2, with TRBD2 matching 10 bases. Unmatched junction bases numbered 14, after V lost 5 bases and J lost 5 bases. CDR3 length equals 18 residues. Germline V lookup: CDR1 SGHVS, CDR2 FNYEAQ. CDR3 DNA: TGTGCCAGCAGCGTGGCCAGCAGCGGGAGGGCCAGGACCGGGGAGCTGTTTTTT. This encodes CASSVASSGRARTGELFF.

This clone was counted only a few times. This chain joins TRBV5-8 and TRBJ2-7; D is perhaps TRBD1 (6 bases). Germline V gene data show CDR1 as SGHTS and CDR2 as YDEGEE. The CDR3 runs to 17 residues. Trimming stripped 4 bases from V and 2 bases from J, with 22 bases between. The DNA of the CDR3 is TGTGCCAGCAGCCCCCCCCCACAGGGCACGACACCCTACGAGCAGTACTTC. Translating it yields CASSPPPQGTTPYEQYF.

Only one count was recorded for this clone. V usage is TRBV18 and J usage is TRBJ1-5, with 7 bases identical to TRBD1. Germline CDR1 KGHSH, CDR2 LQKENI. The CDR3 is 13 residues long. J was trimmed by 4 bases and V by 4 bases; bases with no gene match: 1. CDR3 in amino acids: CASSLQGNQPQHF. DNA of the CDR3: TGTGCCAGCTCACTACAGGGGAATCAGCCCCAGCATTTT. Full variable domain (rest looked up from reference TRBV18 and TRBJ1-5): NAGVMQNPRHLVRRRGQEARLRCSPMKGHSHVYWYRQLPEEGLKFMVYLQKENIIDESGMPKERFSAEFPKEGPSILRIQQVVRGDSAAYFCASSLQGNQPQHFGDGTRLSIL.

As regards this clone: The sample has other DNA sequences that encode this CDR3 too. In DNA form, the CDR3 reads TGTGCCTGGAGTGTAGGCGGGGGCACTGAAGCTTTCTTT. It encodes CAWSVGGGTEAFF. This chain joins TRBV30 and TRBJ1-1, with D possibly TRBD1 on 5 matching bases. V was clipped by 0 bases and J by 4 bases, with 9 bases between them. The CDR3 has 13 amino acids. Per germline, CDR1 GTSNPN and CDR2 SVGIG (reference sequence).

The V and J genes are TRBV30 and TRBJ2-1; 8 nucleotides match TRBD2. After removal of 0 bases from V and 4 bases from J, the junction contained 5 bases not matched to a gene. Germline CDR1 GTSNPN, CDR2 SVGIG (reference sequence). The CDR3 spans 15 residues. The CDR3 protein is CAWSVMAGGYNEQFF. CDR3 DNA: TGTGCCTGGAGTGTAATGGCGGGAGGTTACAATGAGCAGTTCTTC.

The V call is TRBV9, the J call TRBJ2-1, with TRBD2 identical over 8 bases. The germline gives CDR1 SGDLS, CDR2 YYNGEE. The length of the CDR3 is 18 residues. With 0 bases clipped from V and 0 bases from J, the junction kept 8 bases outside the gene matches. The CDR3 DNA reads TGTGCCAGCAGCGTAGGAGCGGGAGCGACGAGCTCCTACAATGAGCAGTTCTTC. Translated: CASSVGAGATSSYNEQFF.

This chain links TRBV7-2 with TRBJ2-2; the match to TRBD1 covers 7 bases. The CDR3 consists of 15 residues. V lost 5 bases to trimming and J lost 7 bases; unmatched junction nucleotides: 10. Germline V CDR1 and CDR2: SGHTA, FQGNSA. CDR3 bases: TGTGCCAGCAGCCAACGACAGGGTGGAATCGGGGAGCTGTTTTTT. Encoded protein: CASSQRQGGIGELFF. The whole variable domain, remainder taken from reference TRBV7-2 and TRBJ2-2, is GAGVSQSPSNKVTEKGKDVELRCDPISGHTALYWYRQSLGQGLEFLIYFQGNSAPDKSGLPSDRFSAERTGGSVSTLTIQRTQQEDSAVYLCASSQRQGGIGELFFGEGSRLTVL.

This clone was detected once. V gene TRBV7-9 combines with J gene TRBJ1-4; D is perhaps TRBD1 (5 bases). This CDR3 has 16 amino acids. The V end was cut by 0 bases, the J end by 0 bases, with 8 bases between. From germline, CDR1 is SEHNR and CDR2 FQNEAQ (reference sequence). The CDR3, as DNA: TGTGCCAGCAGCTTAGCCCTGACAGCAACTAATGAAAAACTGTTTTTT. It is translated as CASSLALTATNEKLFF.

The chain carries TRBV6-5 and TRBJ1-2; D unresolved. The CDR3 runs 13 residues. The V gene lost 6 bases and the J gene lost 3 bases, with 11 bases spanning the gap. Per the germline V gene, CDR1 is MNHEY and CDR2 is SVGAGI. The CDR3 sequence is CASRADGDYGYTF. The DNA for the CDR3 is TGTGCCAGCAGAGCCGACGGAGACTATGGCTACACCTTC.

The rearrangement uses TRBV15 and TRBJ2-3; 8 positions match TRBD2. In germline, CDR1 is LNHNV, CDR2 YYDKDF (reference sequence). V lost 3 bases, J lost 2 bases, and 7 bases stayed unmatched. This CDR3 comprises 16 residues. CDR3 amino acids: CATSSPSSGPTDTQYF. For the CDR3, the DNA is TGTGCCACCAGCAGCCCTTCTAGCGGGCCCACAGATACGCAGTATTTT.

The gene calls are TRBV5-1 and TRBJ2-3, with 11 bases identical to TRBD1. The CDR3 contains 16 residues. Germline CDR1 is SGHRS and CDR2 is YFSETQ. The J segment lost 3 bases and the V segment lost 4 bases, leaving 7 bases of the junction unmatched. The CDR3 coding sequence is TGCGCCAGCAGCGGAGGACAGGGGGCAGTAACAGATACGCAGTATTTT. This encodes CASSGGQGAVTDTQYF.

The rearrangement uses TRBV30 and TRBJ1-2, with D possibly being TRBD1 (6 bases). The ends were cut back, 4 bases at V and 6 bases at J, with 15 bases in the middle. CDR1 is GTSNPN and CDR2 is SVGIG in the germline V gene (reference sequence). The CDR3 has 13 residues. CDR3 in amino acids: CAWTINRENGYTF. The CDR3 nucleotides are TGTGCCTGGACCATAAACAGGGAGAATGGCTACACCTTC.

In DNA, the CDR3 is TGTGCCAGCAGTGACCGGGACACCAGCACAGATACGCAGTATTTT. It specifies CASSDRDTSTDTQYF. This rearrangement joins TRBV6-1 to TRBJ2-3, with D possibly being TRBD1 (6 bases). CDR1 is MNHNS and CDR2 is SASEGT in the germline V gene. This CDR3 comprises 15 residues. The V end was cut by 3 bases, the J end by 0 bases, with 10 bases between.